The 10 T cell receptor beta chains below come from one sample, sequenced in a study of OX40 agonist ivuxolimab in advanced cancers. Generated by immunoSEQ multiplex PCR, the TCRdb table keeps only in-frame clones and is missing some. The sample records roughly 68,000 clones, 65% to 90% being singletons. The material was CD4+ or CD8+ T cells sorted from blood, obtained in a trial of the OX40 agonist ivuxolimab. These receptors all come from an adult with an advanced solid tumor such as melanoma, head and neck, liver or kidney cancer.

The chain couples TRBV5-1 to TRBJ1-4; D gene unclear. This CDR3 has 14 amino acids. CDR1 SGHRS and CDR2 YFSETQ come from the germline V gene. Trimming took off 0 bases at V and 3 bases at J, with 6 bases between the two ends. For the CDR3, the DNA is TGCGCCAGCAGCTTGGGGCTAGCTAATGAAAAACTGTTTTTT. This sequence encodes CASSLGLANEKLFF. Looking up the rest from reference TRBV5-1 and TRBJ1-4 gives the full variable domain: KAGVTQTPRYLIKTRGQQVTLSCSPISGHRSVSWYQQTPGQGLQFLFEYFSETQRNKGNFPGRFSGRQFSNSRSEMNVSTLELGDSALYLCASSLGLANEKLFFGSGTQLSVL.

This clone is a singleton in its sample. This chain uses TRBV5-1 with TRBJ2-3, with 9 nucleotides matching TRBD1. CDR1 is SGHRS, CDR2 YFSETQ, per germline. This CDR3 spans 16 amino acids. Trimming took 3 bases from V and 4 from J; bases not matched to a gene: 9. The CDR3 region is CASSYRVGQGSDTQYF. CDR3 in DNA: TGCGCCAGCAGCTATCGAGTGGGACAGGGATCAGATACGCAGTATTTT. The full variable domain, completed using reference TRBV5-1 and TRBJ2-3, is KAGVTQTPRYLIKTRGQQVTLSCSPISGHRSVSWYQQTPGQGLQFLFEYFSETQRNKGNFPGRFSGRQFSNSRSEMNVSTLELGDSALYLCASSYRVGQGSDTQYFGPGTRLTVL.

The chain employs TRBV4-2 and TRBJ2-5; 10 bases align to TRBD2. The germline gives CDR1 LGHNA, CDR2 YNFKEQ. J lost 4 bases, V lost 1 base, and 9 bases had no gene match. The CDR3 extends over 17 amino acids. CDR3 coding DNA: TGTGCCAGCAGCCAAGGGCTTCTAGCGGGAGCAGGAGAGACCCAGTACTTC. This codes for CASSQGLLAGAGETQYF.

This clone came up once. The chain carries TRBV7-7 and TRBJ2-5; 9 bases fit TRBD2. The germline CDR1 and CDR2 sequences are SSHAT and FNYEAQ (reference sequence). J was trimmed by 5 bases and V by 4 bases; bases with no gene match: 8. This CDR3 spans 15 amino acids. CDR3 sequence reads: CASSSEVAGDETQYF. CDR3 bases: TGTGCCAGCAGCTCAGAGGTAGCGGGAGATGAGACCCAGTACTTC.

This chain uses TRBV6-5 with TRBJ2-7; 13 bases align to TRBD2. The V gene's germline CDR1 is MNHEY and CDR2 SVGAGI. CDR3 size: 14 residues. The ends lost 5 bases at V and 6 bases at J; junction bases unmatched: 4. CDR3 sequence: CASSRLAGGVEQYF. Here the CDR3 DNA reads TGTGCCAGCAGTAGACTAGCGGGAGGTGTCGAGCAGTACTTC.

This clone is labeled medium-sized (0.01 to 0.1%). The rearrangement joins TRBV5-1 to TRBJ2-3; D is ambiguous. Germline loops: CDR1 SGHRS, CDR2 YFSETQ. This CDR3 spans 14 amino acids. The V gene lost 0 bases and the J gene lost 6 bases, with 11 bases spanning the gap. The CDR3 DNA sequence: TGCGCCAGCAGCTTGGGCCGGAGTGACGATACGCAGTATTTT. Protein product: CASSLGRSDDTQYF.

The V and J genes are TRBV6-1 and TRBJ2-7; D uncertain. Germline V gene lookup returns CDR1 MNHNS and CDR2 SASEGT. Trimming removed 9 bases from V and 3 bases from J, with 12 bases in between. The CDR3 spans 12 residues. The CDR3 coding sequence is TGTGCCAGTGGACCGGATTTCTACGAGCAGTACTTC. It encodes CASGPDFYEQYF.

J is TRBJ2-7 and V is TRBV7-9; no reliable D call. This CDR3 has 11 amino acids. The ends were cut back, 5 bases at V and 3 bases at J, with 5 bases in the middle. The germline gives CDR1 SEHNR, CDR2 FQNEAQ (reference sequence). The CDR3 sequence: CASSLLYEQYF. Here the CDR3 DNA reads TGTGCCAGCAGCCTCCTCTACGAGCAGTACTTC.

The rearrangement links TRBV4-1 to TRBJ2-7; 8 bases are a match to TRBD1. There are 15 residues in the CDR3. Germline CDR1 MGHRA, CDR2 YSYEKL. Losses at the gene ends were 4 bases for V and 3 bases for J; bases not matched to a gene: 8. CDR3 sequence reads: CASSPSDRVNYEQYF. The CDR3 DNA is TGCGCCAGCAGCCCCTCGGACAGGGTAAACTACGAGCAGTACTTC.

The rearrangement joins TRBV6-5 to TRBJ2-7; no clear D. This CDR3 has 11 amino acids. Per the germline V gene, CDR1 is MNHEY and CDR2 is SVGAGI. V was cut by 0 bases and J by 8 bases, with 5 bases left in between. CDR3 sequence reads: CASSYSAQQYF. In DNA form, the CDR3 reads TGTGCCAGCAGTTACTCTGCCCAGCAGTACTTC.